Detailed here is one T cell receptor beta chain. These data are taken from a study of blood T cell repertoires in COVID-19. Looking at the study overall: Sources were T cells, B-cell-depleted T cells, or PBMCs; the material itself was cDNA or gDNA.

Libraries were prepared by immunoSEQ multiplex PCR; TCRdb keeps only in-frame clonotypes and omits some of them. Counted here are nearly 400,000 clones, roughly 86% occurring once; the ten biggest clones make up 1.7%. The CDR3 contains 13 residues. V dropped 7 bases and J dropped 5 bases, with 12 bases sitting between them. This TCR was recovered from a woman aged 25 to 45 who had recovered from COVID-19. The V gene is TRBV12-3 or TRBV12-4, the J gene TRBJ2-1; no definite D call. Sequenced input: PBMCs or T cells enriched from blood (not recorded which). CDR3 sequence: CASNEWANNEQFF. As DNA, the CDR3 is TGTGCCAGCAACGAATGGGCTAACAATGAGCAGTTCTTC.